Below, 18 T cell receptor beta chains from the same sample are listed, as sequenced in a study of blood T cell repertoires in COVID-19. Assay: immunoSEQ multiplex PCR; the TCRdb copy retains only in-frame clones and omits some. Of some 240,000 clones listed, 70% to 85% are singletons. Sequencing was performed on peripheral blood. These receptors were taken from a woman aged 40 to 49 who had recovered from COVID-19.

The chain employs TRBV7-2 and TRBJ1-1, with TRBD1 as a possible D gene (5 bases). Germline V gene lookup returns CDR1 SGHTA and CDR2 FQGNSA. CDR3 length equals 15 residues. Between the trimmed V and J ends, which lost 3 bases and 1 base, there was a span of 12 bases. The CDR3: CASSFMTAPNTEAFF. The CDR3 bases are TGTGCCAGCAGCTTTATGACAGCCCCGAACACTGAAGCTTTCTTT.

This chain connects TRBV6-5 to TRBJ2-7, with a weak D call TRBD1 (6 bases). Trimming shortened V by 6 bases and J by 5 bases, and 20 bases separated the two germline ends. Germline CDR1 MNHEY, CDR2 SVGAGI. CDR3 size: 15 residues. This chain's CDR3 is CASRGRDTQRNEQYF. CDR3 in DNA: TGTGCCAGCAGAGGCCGGGACACACAACGGAACGAGCAGTACTTC.

The V gene is TRBV29-1, the J gene TRBJ2-5, with D possibly being TRBD2 (5 bases). V was trimmed by 3 bases and J by 2 bases, leaving 13 bases between them. The CDR3 is 14 residues long. Germline CDR1 and CDR2: SQVTM and ANQGSEA. Here the CDR3 DNA reads TGCAGCGTTGAGACTCTAGGAGGTCAAGAGACCCAGTACTTC. Protein product: CSVETLGGQETQYF.

The chain uses TRBV5-1 and TRBJ2-2; 9 nucleotides align to TRBD1. Looked up from germline, CDR1 is SGHRS and CDR2 is YFSETQ. This CDR3 comprises 16 residues. Losses at the gene ends were 2 bases for V and 6 bases for J; bases not matched to a gene: 8. The CDR3 DNA reads TGCGCCAGCAGCTTATTGGGACAGGGAGCAGCCGGGGAGCTGTTTTTT. It encodes CASSLLGQGAAGELFF.

With respect to this clone: Other DNA variants within this sample encode the same CDR3. V is TRBV6-5 and J is TRBJ1-1, with a possible D match to TRBD1 (5 bases). CDR3 length: 11 residues. CDR1 MNHEY and CDR2 SVGAGI come from the germline V gene. Trimming removed 5 bases from V and 5 bases from J, with 6 bases in between. The CDR3 loop is CASSRGTEAFF. DNA of the CDR3: TGTGCCAGCAGTCGGGGGACTGAAGCTTTCTTT.

V usage is TRBV3-1 (or the pseudogene TRBV3-2) and J usage is TRBJ1-1, with D maybe TRBD1 (6 bases). Germline values: CDR1 LGHDT, CDR2 YNNKEL (reference sequence). Trimming stripped 1 base from V and 0 bases from J, with 6 bases between. The CDR3 sequence is 14 residues long. CDR3 nucleotide sequence: TGTGCCAGCAGCCAAGGACAGGTGAACACTGAAGCTTTCTTT. Its translation: CASSQGQVNTEAFF.

V usage is TRBV28 and J usage is TRBJ1-6; 10 bases match TRBD1. The CDR3 has 15 amino acids. Germline CDR1 and CDR2: MDHEN and SYDVKM. Germline trimming cut 3 bases from V and 9 bases from J; bases unmatched to any gene: 5. The CDR3 bases are TGTGCCAGCAGTTTCGAGGACAGGGGGAGTTCACCCCTCCACTTT. It yields the protein CASSFEDRGSSPLHF.

V is TRBV5-6 and J is TRBJ1-4; 8 bases match TRBD1. With 2 bases clipped from V and 4 bases from J, the junction kept 10 bases outside the gene matches. Germline V gene sequence: CDR1 SGHDT, CDR2 YYEEEE. There are 17 residues in the CDR3. In DNA form, the CDR3 reads TGTGCCAGCAGCTTCGAGGGCAGGGGGCTTCTTAATGAAAAACTGTTTTTT. Protein: CASSFEGRGLLNEKLFF.

The table lists this clone with a few counts. V usage is TRBV28 and J usage is TRBJ2-1; tentatively, D is TRBD1 (5 bases). The CDR3 contains 13 residues. Trimming cost V 6 bases and J 7 bases, with 13 bases left between them. Germline values: CDR1 MDHEN, CDR2 SYDVKM. The CDR3 loop reads CASSTQAPNEQFF. The DNA of the CDR3 is TGTGCCAGCAGCACACAGGCTCCTAATGAGCAGTTCTTC.

The V and J genes are TRBV19 and TRBJ1-2; no reliable D call. The CDR3 is 13 amino acids. Trimming removed 1 base from V and 3 bases from J, with 6 bases in between. Germline-derived CDR1 and CDR2 are LNHDA and SQIVND (reference sequence). The CDR3, as DNA: TGTGCCAGTAGTATAGGCAGATACTATGGCTACACCTTC. This sequence encodes CASSIGRYYGYTF.

The V and J genes are TRBV28 and TRBJ2-7; 9 positions agree with TRBD1. The CDR3 extends over 14 amino acids. Germline-derived CDR1 and CDR2 are MDHEN and SYDVKM. V lost 4 bases to trimming and J lost 6 bases; unmatched junction nucleotides: 7. The CDR3, as DNA: TGTGCCAGCAGTTCCCCGGGACAGGGATCCGAGCAGTACTTC. It encodes CASSSPGQGSEQYF. The full variable domain, in which reference TRBV28 and TRBJ2-7 provide the parts outside the CDR3, is DVKVTQSSRYLVKRTGEKVFLECVQDMDHENMFWYRQDPGLGLRLIYFSYDVKMKEKGDIPEGYSVSREKKERFSLILESASTNQTSMYLCASSSPGQGSEQYFGPGTRLTVT.

This clone is a singleton in its sample. The V call is TRBV29-1, the J call TRBJ2-5; D remains unclear. The CDR3 is made up of 14 amino acids. Trimming pared 5 bases from V and 7 bases from J, leaving 20 bases between. Germline CDR1 SQVTM, CDR2 ANQGSEA. The CDR3 loop is CSVLWPIGVGTQYF. The CDR3 DNA sequence: TGCAGCGTTCTTTGGCCCATTGGAGTGGGGACCCAGTACTTC.

CDR3 DNA sequence: TGTGCCAGCAAAAACGACTACAGCTCCTACGAGCAGTACTTC. Its protein product is CASKNDYSSYEQYF. The rearrangement links TRBV6-5 to TRBJ2-7, with D possibly TRBD2 on 5 matching bases. Per germline, CDR1 MNHEY and CDR2 SVGAGI. Trimming stripped 7 bases from V and 0 bases from J, with 13 bases between. The CDR3 runs 14 residues.

The chain employs TRBV5-1 and TRBJ2-7, with no clear D. The CDR3 consists of 15 residues. Germline values: CDR1 SGHRS, CDR2 YFSETQ. V was trimmed by 0 bases and J by 13 bases, leaving 23 bases between them. This CDR3 reads CASSLGASKDTLFYF. The DNA for the CDR3 is TGCGCCAGCAGCTTGGGAGCAAGTAAAGACACCTTATTTTACTTC.

This clone was detected only a few times. The V gene is TRBV7-9, the J gene TRBJ1-1; TRBD1 might be the D (5 bases). The CDR3 contains 14 residues. V was cut by 2 bases and J by 1 base, with 8 bases left in between. Germline assignment: CDR1 SEHNR and CDR2 FQNEAQ (reference sequence). The CDR3 sequence: CASSLSDRNTEAFF. CDR3 nucleotides: TGTGCCAGCAGCTTATCTGACAGGAACACTGAAGCTTTCTTT.

CDR3 sequence (DNA): TGTGCCAGCAGCTTAACAATGACCGGAGGGCCTATGAACACTGAAGCTTTCTTT. Translating gives CASSLTMTGGPMNTEAFF. The chain couples TRBV7-2 to TRBJ1-1; D is ambiguous. The CDR3 has 18 amino acids. The germline V and J ends were trimmed by 2 bases and 0 bases, with 19 bases remaining between them. Germline V gene data show CDR1 as SGHTA and CDR2 as FQGNSA. The variable domain in full, with the rest retrieved from reference TRBV7-2 and TRBJ1-1, is GAGVSQSPSNKVTEKGKDVELRCDPISGHTALYWYRQSLGQGLEFLIYFQGNSAPDKSGLPSDRFSAERTGGSVSTLTIQRTQQEDSAVYLCASSLTMTGGPMNTEAFFGQGTRLTVV.

The chain carries TRBV18 and TRBJ1-4; 9 bases match TRBD1. The CDR3 sequence is 14 residues long. Per germline, CDR1 KGHSH and CDR2 LQKENI. Trimming cost V 1 base and J 8 bases; bases outside gene matches: 2. The CDR3 DNA reads as TGTGCCAGCTCACCACAGGGGACAGGGGAAAAACTGTTTTTT. As protein: CASSPQGTGEKLFF.

The chain links TRBV30 to TRBJ1-2, with 7 bases matching TRBD1. After removal of 5 bases from V and 7 bases from J, the junction contained 4 bases not matched to a gene. This CDR3 contains 11 residues. Germline V gene lookup returns CDR1 GTSNPN and CDR2 SVGIG (reference sequence). DNA for the CDR3: TGTGCCTGGGATACAGGGGCTGGCTACACCTTC. It yields the protein CAWDTGAGYTF.